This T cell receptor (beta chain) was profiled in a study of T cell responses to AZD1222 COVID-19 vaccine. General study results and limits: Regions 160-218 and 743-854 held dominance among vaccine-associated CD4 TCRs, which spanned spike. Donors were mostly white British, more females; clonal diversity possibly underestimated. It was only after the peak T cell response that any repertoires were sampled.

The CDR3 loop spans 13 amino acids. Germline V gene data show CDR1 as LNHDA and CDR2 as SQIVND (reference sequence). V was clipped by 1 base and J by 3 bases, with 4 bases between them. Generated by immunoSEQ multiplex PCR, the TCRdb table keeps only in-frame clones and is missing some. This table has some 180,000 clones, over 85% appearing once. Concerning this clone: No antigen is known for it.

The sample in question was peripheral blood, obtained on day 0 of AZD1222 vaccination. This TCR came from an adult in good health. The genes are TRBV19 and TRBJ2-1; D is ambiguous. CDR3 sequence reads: CASSIAGYNEQFF. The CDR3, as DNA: TGTGCCAGTAGTATAGCTGGCTACAATGAGCAGTTCTTC.